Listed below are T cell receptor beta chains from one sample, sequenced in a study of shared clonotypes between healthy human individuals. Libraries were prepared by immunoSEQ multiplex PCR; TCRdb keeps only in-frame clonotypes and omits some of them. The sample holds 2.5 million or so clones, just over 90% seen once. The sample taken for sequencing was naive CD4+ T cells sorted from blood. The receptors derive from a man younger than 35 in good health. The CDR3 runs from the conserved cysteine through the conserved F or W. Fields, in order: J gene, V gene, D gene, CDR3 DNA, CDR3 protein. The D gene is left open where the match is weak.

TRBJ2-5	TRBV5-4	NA	TGTGCCAGCAGCCCTCAGGGGACCCTCCGGGAGACCCAGTACTTC	CASSPQGTLRETQYF
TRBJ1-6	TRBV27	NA	TGTGCCAGCAGATTAGGGACTCGAGGGGGTAATTCACCCCTCCACTTT	CASRLGTRGGNSPLHF
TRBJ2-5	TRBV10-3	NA	TGTGCCATCAGGTACGGATCAGAAGAGACCCAGTACTTC	CAIRYGSEETQYF
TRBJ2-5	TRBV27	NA	TGTGCCAGCAGTCCCCCCCAGTACTTC	CASSPPQYF
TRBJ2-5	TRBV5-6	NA	TGTGCCAGCAGCTTTGGACGGACTCAAGAGACCCAGTACTTC	CASSFGRTQETQYF
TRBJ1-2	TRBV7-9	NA	TGTGCCAGCAGCTTCATGCCGGCCTCGGGAAACTATGGCTACACCTTC	CASSFMPASGNYGYTF
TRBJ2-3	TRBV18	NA	TGTGCCAGCTCGAGGTTAGATACGCAGTATTTT	CASSRLDTQYF
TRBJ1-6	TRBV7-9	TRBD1	TGTGCCAGCAGCTCGGCTAGGACAGGGAGCTCCTATAATTCACCCCTCCACTTT	CASSSARTGSSYNSPLHF
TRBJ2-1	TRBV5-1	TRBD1	TGCGCCAGCAGCTGGACCGGGACAGGGGGTAATGAGCAGTTCTTC	CASSWTGTGGNEQFF
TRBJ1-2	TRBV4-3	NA	TGCGCCAGCAGCCGGTACTGGGGGGGGCAGGACTATGGCTACACCTTC	CASSRYWGGQDYGYTF